This T cell receptor beta chain was found in a study of blood T cells in healthy people across ages. The germline V and J ends were trimmed by 3 bases and 4 bases, with 8 bases remaining between them. CDR3 length: 13 residues. Germline CDR1 LGHNA, CDR2 YNFKEQ. For the second PCR, which ran for 7 to 11 cycles, a sample-barcoded 5' primer and a J-beta primer mix were used. TCRdb reprocessed the 5' RACE reads with MiXCR, giving one entry per CDR3 protein. The data contain over 1.5 million distinct CDR3 sequences, about 50% of them singletons. The J gene is TRBJ2-3, the V gene TRBV4-2; D unresolved. This sequence was found in a woman between 35 and 50 years old in good health. The sequenced sample was blood. The DNA for the CDR3 is TGTGCCAGCAGCCAGGTTGTCGCAGATACGCAGTATTTT. Its protein product is CASSQVVADTQYF.